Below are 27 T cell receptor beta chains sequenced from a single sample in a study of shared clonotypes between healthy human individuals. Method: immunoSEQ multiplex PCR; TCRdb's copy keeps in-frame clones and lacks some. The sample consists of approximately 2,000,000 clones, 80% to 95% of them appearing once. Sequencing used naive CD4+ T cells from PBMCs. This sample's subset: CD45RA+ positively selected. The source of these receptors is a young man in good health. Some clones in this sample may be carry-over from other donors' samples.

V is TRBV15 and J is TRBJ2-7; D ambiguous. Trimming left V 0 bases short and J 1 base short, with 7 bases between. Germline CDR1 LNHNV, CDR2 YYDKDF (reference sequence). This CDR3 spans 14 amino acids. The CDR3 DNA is TGTGCCACCAGCAGAGACAGCGAATCCTACGAGCAGTACTTC. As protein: CATSRDSESYEQYF.

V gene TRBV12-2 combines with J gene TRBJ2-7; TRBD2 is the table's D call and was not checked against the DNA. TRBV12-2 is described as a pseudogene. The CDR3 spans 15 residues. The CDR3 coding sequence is TGTGCAAGTCGCTTAGTGTGGGAGGCCTCCTACGAGCAGTACTTC. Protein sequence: CASRLVWEASYEQYF.

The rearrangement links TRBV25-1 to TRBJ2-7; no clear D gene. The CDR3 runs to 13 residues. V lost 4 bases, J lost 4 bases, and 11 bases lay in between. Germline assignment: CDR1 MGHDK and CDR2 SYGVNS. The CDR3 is CASSGVVIYEQYF. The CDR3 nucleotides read TGTGCCAGCAGTGGGGTCGTCATATACGAGCAGTACTTC.

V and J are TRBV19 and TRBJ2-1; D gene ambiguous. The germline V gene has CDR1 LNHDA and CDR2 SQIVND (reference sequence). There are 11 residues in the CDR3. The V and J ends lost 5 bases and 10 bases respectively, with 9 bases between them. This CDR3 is CASSSLTEQFF. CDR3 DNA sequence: TGTGCCAGTAGTTCCCTGACGGAGCAGTTCTTC.

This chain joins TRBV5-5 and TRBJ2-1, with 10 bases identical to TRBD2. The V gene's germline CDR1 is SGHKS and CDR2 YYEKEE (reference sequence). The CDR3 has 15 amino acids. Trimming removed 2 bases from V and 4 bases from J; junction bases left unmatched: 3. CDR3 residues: CASSLAGGDYNEQFF. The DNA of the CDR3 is TGTGCCAGCAGCTTAGCGGGAGGGGATTACAATGAGCAGTTCTTC.

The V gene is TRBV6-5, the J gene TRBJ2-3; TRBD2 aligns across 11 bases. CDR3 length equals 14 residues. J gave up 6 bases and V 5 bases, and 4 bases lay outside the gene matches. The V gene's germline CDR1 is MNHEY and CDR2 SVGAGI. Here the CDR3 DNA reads TGTGCCAGCAGTCCGACTAGCGGGGCGGATACGCAGTATTTT. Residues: CASSPTSGADTQYF.

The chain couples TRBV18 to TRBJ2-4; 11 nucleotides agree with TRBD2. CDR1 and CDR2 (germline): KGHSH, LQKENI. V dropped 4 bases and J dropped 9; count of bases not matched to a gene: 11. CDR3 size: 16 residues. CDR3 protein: CASSRGLAEAGGIQYF. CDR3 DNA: TGTGCCAGCTCACGGGGACTAGCGGAGGCGGGTGGCATTCAGTACTTC.

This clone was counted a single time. The CDR3 loop reads CASSLFGQGVETQYF. In nucleotides, the CDR3 is TGTGCCAGCAGCTTGTTTGGGCAGGGCGTAGAGACCCAGTACTTC. The chain couples TRBV5-4 to TRBJ2-5, with D possibly being TRBD1 (5 bases). The V and J ends lost 1 base and 4 bases respectively, with 14 bases between them. The CDR3 totals 15 residues. The V gene's germline CDR1 is SGHNT and CDR2 YYREEE (reference sequence).

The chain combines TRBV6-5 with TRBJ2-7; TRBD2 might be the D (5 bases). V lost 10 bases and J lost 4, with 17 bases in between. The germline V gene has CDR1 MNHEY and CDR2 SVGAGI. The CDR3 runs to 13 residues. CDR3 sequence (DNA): TGTGCCACCCGGACCCCGACGGGGTACGAGCAGTACTTC. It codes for CATRTPTGYEQYF.

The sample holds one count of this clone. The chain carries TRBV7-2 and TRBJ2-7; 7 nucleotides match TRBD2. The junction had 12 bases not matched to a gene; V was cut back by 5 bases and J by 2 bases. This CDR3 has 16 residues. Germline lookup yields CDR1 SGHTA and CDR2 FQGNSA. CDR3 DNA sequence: TGTGCCAGCAGCCCCCTCGCGGGGCGGGGGACCTACGAGCAGTACTTC. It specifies CASSPLAGRGTYEQYF.

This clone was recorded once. The CDR3 DNA follows: TGTGCCAGCAGACCCAGGAGGGACCCGGATCAGCCCCAGCATTTT. It yields the protein CASRPRRDPDQPQHF. The chain combines TRBV2 with TRBJ1-5, with D perhaps TRBD1 (5 bases). The CDR3 covers 15 residues. The germline V gene encodes CDR1 SNHLY and CDR2 FYNNEI. V was trimmed by 6 bases and J by 5 bases, leaving 17 bases between them.

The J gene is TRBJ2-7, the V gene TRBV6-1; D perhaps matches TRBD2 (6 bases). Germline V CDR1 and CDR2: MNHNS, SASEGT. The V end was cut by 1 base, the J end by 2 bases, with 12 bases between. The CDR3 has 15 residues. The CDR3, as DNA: TGTGCCAGCAGTGAAGGCGCGGGAAGTCCCTACGAGCAGTACTTC. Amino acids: CASSEGAGSPYEQYF.

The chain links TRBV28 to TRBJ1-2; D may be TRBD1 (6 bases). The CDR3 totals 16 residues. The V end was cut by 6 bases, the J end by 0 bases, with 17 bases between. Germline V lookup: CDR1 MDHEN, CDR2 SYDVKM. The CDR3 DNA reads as TGTGCCAGCAGCGCTCCGGACAGCCCGGCTAACTATGGCTACACCTTC. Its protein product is CASSAPDSPANYGYTF.

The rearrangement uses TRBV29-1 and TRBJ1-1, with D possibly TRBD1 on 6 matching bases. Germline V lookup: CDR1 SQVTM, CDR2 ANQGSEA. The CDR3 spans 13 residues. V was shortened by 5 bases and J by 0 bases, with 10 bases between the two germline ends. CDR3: CSVQGRMNTEAFF. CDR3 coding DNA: TGCAGCGTTCAGGGGAGAATGAACACTGAAGCTTTCTTT.

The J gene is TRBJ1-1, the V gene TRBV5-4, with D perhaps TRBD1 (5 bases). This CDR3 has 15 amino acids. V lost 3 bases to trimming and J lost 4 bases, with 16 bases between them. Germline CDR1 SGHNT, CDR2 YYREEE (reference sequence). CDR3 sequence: CASSSAGKGSTEAFF. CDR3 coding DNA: TGTGCCAGCAGCTCCGCAGGGAAGGGGAGCACTGAAGCTTTCTTT.

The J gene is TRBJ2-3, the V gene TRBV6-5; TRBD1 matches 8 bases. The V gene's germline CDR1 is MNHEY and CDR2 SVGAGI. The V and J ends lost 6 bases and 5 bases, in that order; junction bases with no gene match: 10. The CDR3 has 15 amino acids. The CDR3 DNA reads TGTGCCAGCAGGGGTAGCAGGGGGCTAGTAGATACGCAGTATTTT. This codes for CASRGSRGLVDTQYF.

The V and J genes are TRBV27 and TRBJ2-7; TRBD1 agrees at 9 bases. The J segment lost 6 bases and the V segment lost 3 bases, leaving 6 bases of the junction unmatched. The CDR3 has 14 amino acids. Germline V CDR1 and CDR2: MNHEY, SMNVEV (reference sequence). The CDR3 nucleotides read TGTGCCAGCAGTTTTCGGGGACAGGGATCCGAGCAGTACTTC. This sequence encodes CASSFRGQGSEQYF.

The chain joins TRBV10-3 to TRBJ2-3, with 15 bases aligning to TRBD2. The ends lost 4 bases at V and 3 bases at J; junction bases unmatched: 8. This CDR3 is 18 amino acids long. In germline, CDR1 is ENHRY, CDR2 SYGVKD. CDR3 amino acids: CAISGGTSGRSSTDTQYF. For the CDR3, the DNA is TGTGCCATCAGTGGCGGGACTAGCGGGAGGTCAAGTACAGATACGCAGTATTTT.

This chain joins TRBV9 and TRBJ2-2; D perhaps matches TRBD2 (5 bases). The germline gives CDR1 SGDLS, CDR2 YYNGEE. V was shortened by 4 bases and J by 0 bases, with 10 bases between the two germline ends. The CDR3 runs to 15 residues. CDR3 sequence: CASSPILANTGELFF. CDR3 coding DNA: TGTGCCAGCAGCCCAATACTAGCGAACACCGGGGAGCTGTTTTTT.

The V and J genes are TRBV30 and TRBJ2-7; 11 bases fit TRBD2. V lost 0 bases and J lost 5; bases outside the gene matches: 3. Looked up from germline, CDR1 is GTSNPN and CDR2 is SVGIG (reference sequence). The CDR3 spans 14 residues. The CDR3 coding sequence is TGTGCCTGGAGTGTTTTTAGCGGGAGGGACGAGCAGTACTTC. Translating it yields CAWSVFSGRDEQYF.

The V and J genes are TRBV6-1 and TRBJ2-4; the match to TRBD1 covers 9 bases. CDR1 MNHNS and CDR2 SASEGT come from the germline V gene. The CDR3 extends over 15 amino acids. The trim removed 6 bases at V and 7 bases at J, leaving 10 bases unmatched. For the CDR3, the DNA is TGTGCCAGCAGGAGTCAACCGGGACAGGGTAACATTCAGTACTTC. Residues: CASRSQPGQGNIQYF.

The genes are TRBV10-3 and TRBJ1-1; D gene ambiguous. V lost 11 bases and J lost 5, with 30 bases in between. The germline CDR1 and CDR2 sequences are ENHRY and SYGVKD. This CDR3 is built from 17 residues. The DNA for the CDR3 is TGTGCCGCCCAACCCCTACGAGAGGGAGGCGTCGGGACTGAAGCTTTCTTT. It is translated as CAAQPLREGGVGTEAFF.

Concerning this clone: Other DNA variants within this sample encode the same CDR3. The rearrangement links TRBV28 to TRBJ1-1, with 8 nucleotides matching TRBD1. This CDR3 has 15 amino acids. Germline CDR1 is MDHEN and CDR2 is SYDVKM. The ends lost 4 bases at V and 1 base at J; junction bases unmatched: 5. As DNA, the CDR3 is TGTGCCAGCAGTTCCCCCGGACAGGGGAACACTGAAGCTTTCTTT. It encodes CASSSPGQGNTEAFF.

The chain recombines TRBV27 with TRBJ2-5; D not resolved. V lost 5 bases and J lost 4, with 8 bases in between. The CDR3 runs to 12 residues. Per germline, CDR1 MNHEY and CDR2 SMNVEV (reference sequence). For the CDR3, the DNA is TGTGCCAGCAGTGGGGTTGGAGAGACCCAGTACTTC. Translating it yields CASSGVGETQYF.

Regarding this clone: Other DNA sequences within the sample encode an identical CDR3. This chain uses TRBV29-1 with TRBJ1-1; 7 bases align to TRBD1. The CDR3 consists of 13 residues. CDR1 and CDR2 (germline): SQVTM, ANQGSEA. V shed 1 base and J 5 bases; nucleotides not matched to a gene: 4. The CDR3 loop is CSVEGTGGTEAFF. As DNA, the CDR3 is TGCAGCGTTGAAGGGACAGGAGGGACTGAAGCTTTCTTT.

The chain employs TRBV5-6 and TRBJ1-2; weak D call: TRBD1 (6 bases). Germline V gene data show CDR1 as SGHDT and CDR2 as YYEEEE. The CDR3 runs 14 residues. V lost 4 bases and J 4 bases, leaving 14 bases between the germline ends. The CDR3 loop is CASSPRGRGYGYTF. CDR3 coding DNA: TGTGCCAGCAGCCCGCGGGGGCGCGGCTATGGCTACACCTTC.

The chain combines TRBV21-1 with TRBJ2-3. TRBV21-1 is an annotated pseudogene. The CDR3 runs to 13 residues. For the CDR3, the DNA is TGTGCCAGCAGCGCAGCTAGCACAGATACGCAGTATTTT. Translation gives CASSAASTDTQYF.